This TCR beta chain appears in the sequencing data of a study of blood T cell repertoires in COVID-19 (dated by TCRdb to 2018 to 2020). Regarding the study in general: Collaborator samples came from the United States, Italy and Spain and covered acute and convalescent phases of COVID-19. Samples were obtained from the ongoing ImmuneRACE study (first 160 participants) and from 1,254 subjects provided by 6 global collaborators. The repertoires were released in a freely available public database meant as a resource for research on the immune response to SARS-CoV-2. The sample metadata nearly always contained a de-identified subject ID, COVID-19 status, age in years and sex. The dataset comprised deeply sampled blood TCRbeta repertoires from subjects exposed to, actively infected with, or recovered from COVID-19. Where available, HLA class I and class II types were obtained from metadata supplied by the sample provider rather than from assay-based typing. The prospective study material was composed of cDNA or gDNA derived from T cells, B-cell-depleted T cells, or PBMCs.

CDR3 length: 16 amino acids, cysteine to phenylalanine. The DNA shown is the 48-base CDR3, in frame from base 1. At the junction V is shortened by 6 bases and J by 2 bases, with 20 bases in between. CDR1 and CDR2 (MNHNY, SVGAGI) derive from the germline V gene (reference sequence). Findings and caveats that apply to the study as a whole: The quantity of clinical and demographic metadata differed by source and by participant and was supplied without curation.

Collaborating institutions collected whole blood in K2EDTA tubes following their own protocols. Collaborator samples were shipped for TCRbeta analysis as frozen whole blood, isolated PBMCs, or DNA extracted from either sample type. The immunoSEQ Assay, a bias-controlled multiplex PCR, was used to amplify TCRbeta CDR3 regions from genomic DNA. Processing in the source paper ran as follows. The number of nucleated cells in each sample was estimated by amplification of reference gene primers within the assay. To quantify the absolute abundance of each unique TCRbeta CDR3 rearrangement, sequence reads were collapsed and filtered. Productive Simpson clonality was computed per sample as the square root of Simpson's diversity index over productive rearrangements. Entries here come from immuneACCESS through TCRdb and include only in-frame sequences with V and J called. Some clones fail to appear in such tables; in the studies checked, an unresolved V gene covers under half of the shortfall, and the cause of the remainder is unknown. The V and J calls and clone size are taken from that table; D and trimming were inferred from the DNA. The sample yields more than 150,000 clones; 89% were counted once. The ten biggest clones cover approximately 6.7% of the sample.

With respect to this clone: Its antigen has not been determined. No much larger clone exists at a distance of one base, and base qualities are not known.

This sequence uses TRBV6-6 and TRBJ2-7; the D region possibly corresponds to TRBD2 (5 bases align). The sequenced sample was peripheral blood. The source of this sequence is a man aged 40-55 years with acute or convalescent COVID-19. The bases read TGTGCCAGCAGAAGGACTGCGGCGGTTGATACCTACGAGCAGTACTTC. Its translation reads: CASRRTAAVDTYEQYF.